The TCR beta chain under discussion was sequenced for a study of T cell responses to AZD1222 COVID-19 vaccine. Clones were sequenced by immunoSEQ multiplex PCR, and TCRdb holds only the in-frame ones, with some missing. The sample holds about 140,000 clones, 90% seen once. CDR1 and CDR2 (germline): MGHDK, SYGVNS. This CDR3 region has 16 residues. V lost 6 bases and J lost 0; bases outside the gene matches: 10. V is TRBV25-1 and J is TRBJ1-1, with 7 bases that match TRBD1. The receptor was isolated from an adult who received the AZD1222 COVID-19 vaccine. This sample comprised peripheral blood, obtained 28 days after the second AZD1222 dose. CDR3 in amino acids: CASRAGTAYMNTEAFF. In DNA, the CDR3 is TGTGCCAGCAGGGCCGGGACAGCATACATGAACACTGAAGCTTTCTTT.